Presented here are 26 T cell receptor beta chains from one specimen sequenced in a study of blood T cell repertoires in COVID-19. TCRdb's copy holds only in-frame clones and misses some; the assay was immunoSEQ multiplex PCR. The sample includes 70,000 to 90,000 clones, under 80% of them seen just once. The material sequenced was peripheral blood. These receptors were taken from a human donor with acute or convalescent COVID-19. The donor label of this sample is uncertain.

This clone was seen a few times. The DNA for the CDR3 is TGTGCCAGTGCACAGGGTCATAATTCACCCCTCCACTTT. Protein product: CASAQGHNSPLHF. J is TRBJ1-6 and V is TRBV19, with D maybe TRBD1 (6 bases). Trimming pared 8 bases from V and 5 bases from J, leaving 10 bases between. Germline CDR1 is LNHDA and CDR2 is SQIVND (reference sequence). The CDR3 has 13 residues.

V gene TRBV15 combines with J gene TRBJ1-6; D unresolved. V gave up 0 bases and J gave up 0 bases, with 12 bases separating them. In germline, CDR1 is LNHNV, CDR2 YYDKDF (reference sequence). This CDR3 is built from 18 residues. CDR3 in DNA: TGTGCCACCAGCAGAGACCGCGTGGGGAGCTCCTATAATTCACCCCTCCACTTT. This codes for CATSRDRVGSSYNSPLHF.

The genes are TRBV28 and TRBJ1-4, with 10 bases lining up with TRBD1. The CDR3 totals 14 residues. The V gene's germline CDR1 is MDHEN and CDR2 SYDVKM. Trimming took 7 bases from V and 8 from J; bases not matched to a gene: 7. This CDR3 reads CASTATGGSEKLFF. The CDR3, as DNA: TGTGCCAGCACCGCGACAGGGGGCAGCGAAAAACTGTTTTTT.

This clone turned up a few times. CDR3 protein: CSARVRETQYF. The CDR3 DNA follows: TGCAGTGCTAGGGTACGGGAGACCCAGTACTTC. The chain has TRBV20-1 and TRBJ2-5; no firm D call. From germline, CDR1 is DFQATT and CDR2 SNEGSKA (reference sequence). This CDR3 comprises 11 residues. The germline V and J ends were trimmed by 3 bases and 5 bases, with 7 bases remaining between them.

The chain employs TRBV7-2 and TRBJ2-1; D not resolved. V shed 1 base and J shed 0 bases, with 7 bases lying between them. CDR1 is SGHTA, CDR2 FQGNSA, per germline. The CDR3 spans 15 residues. CDR3 nucleotide sequence: TGTGCCAGCAGCTTAGTGTTCTTCTCCTACAATGAGCAGTTCTTC. Translation gives CASSLVFFSYNEQFF.

The genes are TRBV4-1 and TRBJ2-3; D is ambiguous. The CDR3 totals 14 residues. Germline CDR1 MGHRA, CDR2 YSYEKL. V was pared by 1 base and J by 2 bases, with 7 bases between. CDR3 protein: CASSQVSTTDTQYF. CDR3 DNA: TGCGCCAGCAGCCAAGTGAGCACCACAGATACGCAGTATTTT.

The chain links TRBV28 to TRBJ2-1; TRBD1 matches 8 bases. V trimming: 5 bases; J trimming: 6 bases; junction bases outside the gene matches: 6. The CDR3 has 14 residues. Germline V gene lookup returns CDR1 MDHEN and CDR2 SYDVKM. Here the CDR3 reads CASSNTQGANEQFF. The CDR3 bases are TGTGCCAGCAGTAATACTCAGGGGGCCAATGAGCAGTTCTTC.

This clone has just one count. The J gene is TRBJ2-7, the V gene TRBV2; maybe TRBD2 (5 bases). The CDR3 sequence is 13 residues long. V was cut by 4 bases and J by 6 bases, with 13 bases left in between. Germline values: CDR1 SNHLY, CDR2 FYNNEI. The CDR3 region is CASSAVEGGEQYF. CDR3 DNA: TGTGCCAGCAGTGCAGTCGAGGGCGGCGAGCAGTACTTC.

The rearrangement uses TRBV7-3 and TRBJ2-7; 13 positions match TRBD2. The CDR3 is 16 residues long. Germline V gives CDR1 SGHTA, CDR2 FQGTGA. V lost 5 bases to trimming and J lost 5 bases; unmatched junction nucleotides: 9. The CDR3 reads CASSPAGLAGSNEQYF. CDR3 DNA sequence: TGTGCCAGCAGCCCCGCGGGACTAGCGGGATCTAACGAGCAGTACTTC.

The CDR3 sequence: CASSEQGASISEKLFF. CDR3 DNA sequence: TGTGCCAGCAGTGAACAGGGGGCGTCAATTAGTGAAAAACTGTTTTTT. The chain recombines TRBV2 with TRBJ1-4; 8 nucleotides line up with TRBD1. The CDR3 totals 16 residues. The germline CDR1 and CDR2 sequences are SNHLY and FYNNEI. Trimming took 2 bases from V and 7 from J; bases not matched to a gene: 9.

The chain joins TRBV27 to TRBJ1-1, with D possibly matching TRBD1 (5 bases). Germline CDR1 reads MNHEY; CDR2 reads SMNVEV (reference sequence). The CDR3 is made up of 15 amino acids. V lost 4 bases to trimming and J lost 12 bases, with 24 bases between them. The CDR3 sequence is CASSSDRGDTRGTFF. The CDR3 region has the DNA TGTGCCAGCAGTTCTGACAGAGGGGATACACGGGGGACTTTCTTT.

The chain carries TRBV18 and TRBJ2-3; 7 bases are shared with TRBD2. This CDR3 region has 17 residues. V shed 3 bases and J 2 bases; nucleotides not matched to a gene: 11. CDR1 and CDR2 (germline): KGHSH, LQKENI. The CDR3 region has the DNA TGTGCCAGCTCACCGTGGGGTTCCGGGAGGAACACAGATACGCAGTATTTT. Residues: CASSPWGSGRNTDTQYF.

The rearrangement joins TRBV5-1 to TRBJ2-5; 8 bases align to TRBD2. CDR1 SGHRS and CDR2 YFSETQ come from the germline V gene. The trim removed 3 bases at V and 3 bases at J, leaving 7 bases unmatched. The length of the CDR3 is 15 residues. The CDR3 spells CASSWELADEETQYF. DNA for the CDR3: TGCGCCAGCAGCTGGGAACTAGCGGATGAAGAGACCCAGTACTTC.

The chain employs TRBV5-1 and TRBJ1-3, with D possibly being TRBD1 (5 bases). V lost 0 bases and J lost 0, with 13 bases in between. Germline CDR1 and CDR2: SGHRS and YFSETQ. This CDR3 is 17 amino acids long. The CDR3 reads CASSLGRGTDSGNTIYF. CDR3 nucleotides: TGCGCCAGCAGCTTGGGTAGGGGAACAGACTCTGGAAACACCATATATTTT.

This chain uses TRBV5-4 with TRBJ2-2; 13 bases fit TRBD2. This CDR3 is 16 amino acids long. Germline CDR1 is SGHNT and CDR2 is YYREEE (reference sequence). Trimming cost V 4 bases and J 4 bases; bases outside gene matches: 4. For the CDR3, the DNA is TGTGCCAGCAGCCCCGGACTAGCGGGAGTCACCGGGGAGCTGTTTTTT. Protein sequence: CASSPGLAGVTGELFF.

The table lists this clone with a count of one. The genes are TRBV4-3 and TRBJ2-2, with D hard to call. The CDR3 consists of 14 residues. Germline V gene lookup returns CDR1 LGHNA and CDR2 YSLEER. The V and J ends lost 1 base and 6 bases respectively, with 9 bases between them. The CDR3 DNA is TGCGCCAGCAGCCAAGTCTCCGGGTCCGGGGAGCTGTTTTTT. Its translation: CASSQVSGSGELFF.

The V gene is TRBV4-3, the J gene TRBJ1-2; 7 bases agree with TRBD1. This CDR3 has 15 amino acids. Germline V CDR1 and CDR2: LGHNA, YSLEER. After removal of 3 bases from V and 3 bases from J, the junction contained 7 bases not matched to a gene. CDR3 nucleotide sequence: TGCGCCAGCAGCCAGGAGACAGGGTGGGACTATGGCTACACCTTC. Protein product: CASSQETGWDYGYTF.

The J gene is TRBJ2-5, the V gene TRBV5-1, with 10 nucleotides matching TRBD2. Germline loops: CDR1 SGHRS, CDR2 YFSETQ. The CDR3 has 16 residues. V was pared by 1 base and J by 1 base, with 4 bases of the junction left unmatched. The CDR3 here is CASSLSPSGGQETQYF. The CDR3 DNA sequence: TGCGCCAGCAGCTTGTCACCTAGCGGGGGCCAAGAGACCCAGTACTTC.

This clone showed up just a few times. The chain combines TRBV7-8 with TRBJ2-1; 7 bases agree with TRBD1. Germline V CDR1 and CDR2: SGHVS, FQNEAQ. CDR3 size: 15 residues. V lost 5 bases, J lost 5 bases, and 9 bases stayed unmatched. The CDR3 DNA is TGTGCCAGCAGCCCTAGGGACAGCGTAGACAATGAGCAGTTCTTC. It translates to CASSPRDSVDNEQFF.

This chain's CDR3 is CASSLETDRSTGELFF. CDR3 nucleotides: TGTGCCAGCAGCTTAGAGACTGACAGGTCGACCGGGGAGCTGTTTTTT. This chain uses TRBV7-2 with TRBJ2-2; D possibly corresponds to TRBD1 (6 bases). Germline V lookup: CDR1 SGHTA, CDR2 FQGNSA. The CDR3 has 16 amino acids. With 1 base removed from V and 5 bases from J, the gap between germline ends came to 14 bases.

The chain couples TRBV7-2 to TRBJ2-6; D remains unclear. The CDR3 is 15 residues long. V lost 2 bases and J 0 bases, leaving 5 bases between the germline ends. Germline CDR1 SGHTA, CDR2 FQGNSA. CDR3 protein: CASSLQVSGANVLTF. In DNA, the CDR3 is TGTGCCAGCAGCTTACAGGTCTCTGGGGCCAACGTCCTGACTTTC.

The rearrangement uses TRBV2 and TRBJ1-1, with D possibly matching TRBD1 (5 bases). This CDR3 region has 14 residues. The germline V and J ends were trimmed by 6 bases and 2 bases, with 13 bases remaining between them. Germline loops: CDR1 SNHLY, CDR2 FYNNEI. The CDR3 DNA sequence: TGTGCCAGCAGGGAACAGGAATTTAACACTGAAGCTTTCTTT. As protein: CASREQEFNTEAFF.

In its sample, this clone was seen once. The chain joins TRBV12-1 to TRBJ1-6. TRBV12-1 is shown as a pseudogene. There are 12 residues in the CDR3. CDR3 DNA sequence: TGTGCCAGCAGCCTCTATAATTCACCCCTCCACTTT. This codes for CASSLYNSPLHF.

The chain is built from TRBV2 and TRBJ1-2, with 8 bases lining up with TRBD1. This CDR3 region has 14 residues. V dropped 3 bases and J dropped 4; count of bases not matched to a gene: 4. Looked up from germline, CDR1 is SNHLY and CDR2 is FYNNEI. CDR3 loop: CASSEEGQGYGYTF. The CDR3 DNA reads TGTGCCAGCAGTGAGGAAGGACAGGGCTATGGCTACACCTTC.

V is TRBV6-5 and J is TRBJ2-1, with D possibly matching TRBD1 (5 bases). The CDR3 totals 15 residues. Trimming cost V 2 bases and J 4 bases, with 12 bases left between them. The V gene's germline CDR1 is MNHEY and CDR2 SVGAGI. In DNA, the CDR3 is TGTGCCAGCAGTTACCGGACAAGACCGTACAATGAGCAGTTCTTC. This codes for CASSYRTRPYNEQFF.

This clone was detected a few times. This chain links TRBV6-5 with TRBJ1-3; tentatively, D is TRBD1 (5 bases). Trimming pared 6 bases from V and 3 bases from J, leaving 9 bases between. This CDR3 region has 13 residues. CDR1 and CDR2 (germline): MNHEY, SVGAGI. CDR3 nucleotide sequence: TGTGCCAGCAGGACAGAAATTGGAAACACCATATATTTT. Translation gives CASRTEIGNTIYF.